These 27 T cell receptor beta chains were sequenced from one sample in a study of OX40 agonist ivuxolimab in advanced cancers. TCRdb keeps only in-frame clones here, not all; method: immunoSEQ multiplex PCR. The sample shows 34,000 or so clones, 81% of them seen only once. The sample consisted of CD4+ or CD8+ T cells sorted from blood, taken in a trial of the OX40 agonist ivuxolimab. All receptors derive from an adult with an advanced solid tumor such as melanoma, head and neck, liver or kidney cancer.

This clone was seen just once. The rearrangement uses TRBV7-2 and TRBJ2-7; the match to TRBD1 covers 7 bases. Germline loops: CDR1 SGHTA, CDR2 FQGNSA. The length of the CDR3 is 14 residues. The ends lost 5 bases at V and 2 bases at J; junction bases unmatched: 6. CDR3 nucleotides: TGTGCCAGCAGCCCCAGACAGGGCCCCTACGAGCAGTACTTC. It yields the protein CASSPRQGPYEQYF.

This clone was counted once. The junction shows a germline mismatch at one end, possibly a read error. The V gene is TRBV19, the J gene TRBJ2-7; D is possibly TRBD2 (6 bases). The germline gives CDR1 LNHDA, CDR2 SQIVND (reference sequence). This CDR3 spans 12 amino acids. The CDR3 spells CASSPRESEQCF. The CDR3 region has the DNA TGTGCCAGTAGTCCCCGGGAGTCCGAGCAGTGCTTC.

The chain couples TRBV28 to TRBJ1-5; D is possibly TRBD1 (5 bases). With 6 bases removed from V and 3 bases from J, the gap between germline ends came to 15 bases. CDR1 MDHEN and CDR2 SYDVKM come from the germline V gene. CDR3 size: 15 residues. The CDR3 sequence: CASSLGVWDNQPQHF. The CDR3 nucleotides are TGTGCCAGCAGCTTGGGGGTTTGGGACAATCAGCCCCAGCATTTT.

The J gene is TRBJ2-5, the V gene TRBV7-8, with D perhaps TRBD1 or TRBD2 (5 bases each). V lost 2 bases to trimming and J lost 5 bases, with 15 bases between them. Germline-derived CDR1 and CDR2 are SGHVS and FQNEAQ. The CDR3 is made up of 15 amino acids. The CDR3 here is CASSLWGTPSETQYF. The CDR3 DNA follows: TGTGCCAGCAGCTTATGGGGGACCCCCTCGGAGACCCAGTACTTC.

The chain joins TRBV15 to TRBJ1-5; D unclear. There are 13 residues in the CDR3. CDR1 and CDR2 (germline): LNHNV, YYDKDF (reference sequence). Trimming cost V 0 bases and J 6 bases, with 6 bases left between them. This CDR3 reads CATSRDLGQPQHF. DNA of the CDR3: TGTGCCACCAGCAGAGACCTGGGTCAGCCCCAGCATTTT.

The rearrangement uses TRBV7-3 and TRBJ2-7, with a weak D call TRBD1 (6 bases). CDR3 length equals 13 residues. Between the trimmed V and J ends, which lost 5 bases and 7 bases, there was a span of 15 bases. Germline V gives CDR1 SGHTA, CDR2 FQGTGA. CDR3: CASSPALRGEQYF. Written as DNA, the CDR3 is TGTGCCAGCAGCCCAGCGTTGAGGGGGGAGCAGTACTTC.

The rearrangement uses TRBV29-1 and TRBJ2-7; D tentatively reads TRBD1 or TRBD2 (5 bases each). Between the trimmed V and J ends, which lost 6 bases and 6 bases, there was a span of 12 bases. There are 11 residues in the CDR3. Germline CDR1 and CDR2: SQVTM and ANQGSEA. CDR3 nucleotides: TGCAGCGTCGTTAGGGGAGCCGAGCAGTACTTC. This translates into CSVVRGAEQYF.

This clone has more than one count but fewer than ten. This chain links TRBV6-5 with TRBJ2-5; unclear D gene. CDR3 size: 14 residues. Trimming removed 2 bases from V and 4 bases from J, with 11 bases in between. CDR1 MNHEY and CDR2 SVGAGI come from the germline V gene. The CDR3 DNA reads TGTGCCAGCAGTTACCGCGGCCGAGGAGAGACCCAGTACTTC. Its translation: CASSYRGRGETQYF.

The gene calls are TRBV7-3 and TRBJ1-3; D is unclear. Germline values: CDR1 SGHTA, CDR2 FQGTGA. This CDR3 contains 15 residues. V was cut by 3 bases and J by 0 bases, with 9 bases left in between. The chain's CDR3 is CASSLNGFSGNTIYF. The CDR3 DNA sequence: TGTGCCAGCAGCTTGAACGGCTTCTCTGGAAACACCATATATTTT.

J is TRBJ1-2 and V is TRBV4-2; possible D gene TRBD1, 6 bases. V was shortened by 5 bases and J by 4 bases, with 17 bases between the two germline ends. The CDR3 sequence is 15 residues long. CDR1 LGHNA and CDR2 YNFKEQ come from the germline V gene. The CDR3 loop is CASSYTDSPGYGYTF. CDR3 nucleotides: TGTGCCAGCAGCTACACGGACAGCCCGGGCTATGGCTACACCTTC.

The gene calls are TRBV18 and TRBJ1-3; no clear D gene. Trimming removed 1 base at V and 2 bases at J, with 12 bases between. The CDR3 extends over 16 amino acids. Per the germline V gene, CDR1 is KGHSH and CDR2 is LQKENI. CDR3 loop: CASSPRPQITGNTIYF. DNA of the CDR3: TGTGCCAGCTCACCACGGCCGCAGATTACTGGAAACACCATATATTTT. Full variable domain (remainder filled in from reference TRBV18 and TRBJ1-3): NAGVMQNPRHLVRRRGQEARLRCSPMKGHSHVYWYRQLPEEGLKFMVYLQKENIIDESGMPKERFSAEFPKEGPSILRIQQVVRGDSAAYFCASSPRPQITGNTIYFGEGSWLTVV.

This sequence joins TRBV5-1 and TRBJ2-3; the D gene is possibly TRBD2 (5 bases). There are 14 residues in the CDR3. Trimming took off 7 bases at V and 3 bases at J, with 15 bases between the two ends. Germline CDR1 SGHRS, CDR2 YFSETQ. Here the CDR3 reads CASARTLTTDTQYF. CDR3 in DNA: TGCGCCAGCGCCAGGACTCTAACTACAGATACGCAGTATTTT.

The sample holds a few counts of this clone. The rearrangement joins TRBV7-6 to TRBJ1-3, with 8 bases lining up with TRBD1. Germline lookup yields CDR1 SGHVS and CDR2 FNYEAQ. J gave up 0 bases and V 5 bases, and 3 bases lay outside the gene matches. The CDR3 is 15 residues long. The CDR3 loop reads CASSPGTGSGNTIYF. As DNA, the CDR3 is TGTGCCAGCAGCCCCGGGACAGGCTCTGGAAACACCATATATTTT.

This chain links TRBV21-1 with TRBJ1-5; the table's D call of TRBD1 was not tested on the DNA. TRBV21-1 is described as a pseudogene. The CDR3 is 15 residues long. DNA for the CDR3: TGTGCCAGCGTACCCCGACAGTCTCGCAATCAGCCCCAGCATTTT. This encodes CASVPRQSRNQPQHF.

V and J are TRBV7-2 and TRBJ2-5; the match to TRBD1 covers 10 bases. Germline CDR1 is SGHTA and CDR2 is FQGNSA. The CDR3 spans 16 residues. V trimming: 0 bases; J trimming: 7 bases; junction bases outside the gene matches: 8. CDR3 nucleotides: TGTGCCAGCAGCTTAGCTAGGACAGGGGGTTTGGGGACCCAGTACTTC. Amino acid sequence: CASSLARTGGLGTQYF. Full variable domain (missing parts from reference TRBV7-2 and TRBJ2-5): GAGVSQSPSNKVTEKGKDVELRCDPISGHTALYWYRQSLGQGLEFLIYFQGNSAPDKSGLPSDRFSAERTGGSVSTLTIQRTQQEDSAVYLCASSLARTGGLGTQYFGPGTRLLVL.

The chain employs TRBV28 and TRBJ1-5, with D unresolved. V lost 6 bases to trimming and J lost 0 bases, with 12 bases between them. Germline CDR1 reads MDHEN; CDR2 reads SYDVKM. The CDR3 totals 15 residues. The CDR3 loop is CASRSEVYSNQPQHF. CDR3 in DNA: TGTGCCAGCAGGTCGGAGGTTTATAGCAATCAGCCCCAGCATTTT.

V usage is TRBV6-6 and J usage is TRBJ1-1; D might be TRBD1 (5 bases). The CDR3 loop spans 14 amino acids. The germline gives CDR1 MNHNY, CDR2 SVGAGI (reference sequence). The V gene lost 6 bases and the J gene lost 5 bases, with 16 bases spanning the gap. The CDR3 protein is CASRLGTLRTEAFF. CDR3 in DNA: TGTGCCAGCAGACTCGGGACCTTGAGGACTGAAGCTTTCTTT.

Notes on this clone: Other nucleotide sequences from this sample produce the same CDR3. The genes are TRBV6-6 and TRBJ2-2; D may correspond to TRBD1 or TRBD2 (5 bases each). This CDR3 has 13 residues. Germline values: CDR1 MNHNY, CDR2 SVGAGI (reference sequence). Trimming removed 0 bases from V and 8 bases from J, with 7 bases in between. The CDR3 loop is CASSYSRGGELFF. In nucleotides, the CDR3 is TGTGCCAGCAGTTACTCGAGGGGTGGGGAGCTGTTTTTT.

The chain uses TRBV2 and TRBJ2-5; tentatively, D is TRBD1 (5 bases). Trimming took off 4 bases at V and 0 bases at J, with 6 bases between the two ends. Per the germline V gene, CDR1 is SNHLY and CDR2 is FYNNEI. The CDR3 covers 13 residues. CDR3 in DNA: TGTGCCAGCAGTGGCAGGGACCAAGAGACCCAGTACTTC. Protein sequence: CASSGRDQETQYF.

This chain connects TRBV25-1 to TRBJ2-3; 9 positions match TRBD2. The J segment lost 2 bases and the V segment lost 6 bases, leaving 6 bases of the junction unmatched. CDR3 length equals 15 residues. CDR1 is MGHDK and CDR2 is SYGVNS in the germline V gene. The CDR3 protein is CASSFSGRYTDTQYF. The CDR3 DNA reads TGTGCCAGCAGCTTTAGCGGGAGATACACAGATACGCAGTATTTT.

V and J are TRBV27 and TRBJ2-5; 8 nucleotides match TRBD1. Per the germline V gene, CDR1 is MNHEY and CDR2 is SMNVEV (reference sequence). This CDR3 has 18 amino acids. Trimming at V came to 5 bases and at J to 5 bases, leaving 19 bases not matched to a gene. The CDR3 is CASSPAPRPGQVRETQYF. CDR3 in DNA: TGTGCCAGCAGTCCAGCCCCGCGCCCGGGACAGGTCCGGGAGACCCAGTACTTC.

The CDR3 reads CASSSPRVNNEQFF. The CDR3 DNA reads TGTGCCAGCAGCTCCCCCAGGGTCAACAATGAGCAGTTCTTC. The chain recombines TRBV4-2 with TRBJ2-1; D possibly corresponds to TRBD1 (5 bases). The CDR3 extends over 14 amino acids. CDR1 LGHNA and CDR2 YNFKEQ come from the germline V gene. Trimming shortened V by 5 bases and J by 5 bases, and 13 bases separated the two germline ends.

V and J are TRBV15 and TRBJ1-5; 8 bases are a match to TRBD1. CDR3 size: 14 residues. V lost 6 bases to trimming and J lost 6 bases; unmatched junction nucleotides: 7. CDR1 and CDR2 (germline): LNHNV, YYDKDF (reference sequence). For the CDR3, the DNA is TGTGCCACCAGGGGTCGGGACAGGTTTCAGCCCCAGCATTTT. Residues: CATRGRDRFQPQHF. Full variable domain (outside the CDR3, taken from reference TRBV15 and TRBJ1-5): DAMVIQNPRYQVTQFGKPVTLSCSQTLNHNVMYWYQQKSSQAPKLLFHYYDKDFNNEADTPDNFQSRRPNTSFCFLDIRSPGLGDTAMYLCATRGRDRFQPQHFGDGTRLSIL.

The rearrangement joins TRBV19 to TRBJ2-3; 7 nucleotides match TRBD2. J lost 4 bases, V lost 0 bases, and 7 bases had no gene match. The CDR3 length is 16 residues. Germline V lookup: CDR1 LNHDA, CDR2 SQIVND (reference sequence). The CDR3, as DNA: TGTGCCAGTAGTATAGAGGTCTCCCGGGAGGCAGATACGCAGTATTTT. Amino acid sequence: CASSIEVSREADTQYF.

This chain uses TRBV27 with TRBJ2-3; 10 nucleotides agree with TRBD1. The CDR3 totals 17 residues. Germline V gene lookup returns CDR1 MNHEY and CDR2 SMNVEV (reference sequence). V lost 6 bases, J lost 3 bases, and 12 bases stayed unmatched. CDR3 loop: CASRNLRGQGWTDTQYF. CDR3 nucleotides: TGTGCCAGCAGAAACCTCCGGGGACAGGGGTGGACAGATACGCAGTATTTT.

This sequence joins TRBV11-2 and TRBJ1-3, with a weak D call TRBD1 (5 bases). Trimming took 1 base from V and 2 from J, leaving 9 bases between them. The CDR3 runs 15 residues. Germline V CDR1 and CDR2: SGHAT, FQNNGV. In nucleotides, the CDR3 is TGTGCCAGCAGCTTAGTGGGGGGTGCTGGAAACACCATATATTTT. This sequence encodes CASSLVGGAGNTIYF.

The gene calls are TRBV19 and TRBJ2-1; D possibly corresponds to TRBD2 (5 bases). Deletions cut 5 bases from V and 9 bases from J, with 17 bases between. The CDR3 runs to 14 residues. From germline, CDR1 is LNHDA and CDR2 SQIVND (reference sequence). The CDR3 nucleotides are TGTGCCAGTAGTCCCAATCGAGGGAGTCCTGAGCAGTTCTTC. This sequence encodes CASSPNRGSPEQFF.